This T cell receptor (beta chain) was sequenced during a study of cytomegalovirus exposure and HLA in healthy donors. The study, taken as a whole, reports: A later analysis found common viral pathogens apparently linked to several of the most significant clusters.

A note on this clone: Antigen unknown.

Germline V gene sequence: CDR1 MNHNS, CDR2 SASEGT. CDR3 length: 14 residues. Deletions cut 5 bases from V and 10 bases from J, with 20 bases between. The PCR made use of 60 Vbeta and 13 Jbeta primers. Method: immunoSEQ multiplex PCR; TCRdb's copy keeps in-frame clones and lacks some. The sample yields more than 95,000 clones, 75% seen once. All donors participated as healthy donors of bone marrow. This TCR came from a woman younger than 30 in good health and CMV-seronegative. Input material: PBMCs. The chain recombines TRBV6-1 with TRBJ1-1; D is possibly TRBD1 (5 bases). CDR3 sequence (DNA): TGTGCCAGCAGTACCGGGGGACTCATGAGGATAGCTTTCTTT. It specifies CASSTGGLMRIAFF.